These 15 T cell receptor beta chains share one sample of origin, sequenced in a study of blood T cell repertoires in COVID-19. Some clones are missing from TCRdb's copy, which holds only in-frame ones; the method was immunoSEQ multiplex PCR. This table has approximately 170,000 clones, roughly 86% appearing once. The sample comprised peripheral blood. These receptors all come from a man between 40 and 49 years old who had recovered from COVID-19.

This chain links TRBV5-4 with TRBJ1-2; the match to TRBD1 covers 7 bases. The CDR3 sequence is 14 residues long. Germline CDR1 reads SGHNT; CDR2 reads YYREEE (reference sequence). V gave up 1 base and J gave up 5 bases; unmatched junction bases: 5. CDR3: CASSLLQGKYGYTF. CDR3 nucleotide sequence: TGTGCCAGCAGCTTGCTACAGGGGAAGTATGGCTACACCTTC.

The rearrangement links TRBV9 to TRBJ2-2; 12 bases map to TRBD2. The CDR3 consists of 16 residues. J gave up 6 bases and V 4 bases, and 7 bases lay outside the gene matches. Germline values: CDR1 SGDLS, CDR2 YYNGEE. For the CDR3, the DNA is TGTGCCAGCAGCATCTTGACTAGCGGGGGTCCCGGGGAGCTGTTTTTT. Amino acids: CASSILTSGGPGELFF.

The chain uses TRBV15 and TRBJ1-1; no firm D call. Germline V gene lookup returns CDR1 LNHNV and CDR2 YYDKDF (reference sequence). V lost 0 bases to trimming and J lost 4 bases, with 6 bases between them. The CDR3 consists of 13 residues. Written as DNA, the CDR3 is TGTGCCACCAGCAGAGATCGGGGCACTGAAGCTTTCTTT. It yields the protein CATSRDRGTEAFF.

This clone has a single count. The chain couples TRBV7-2 to TRBJ2-2; 16 nucleotides match TRBD2. J lost 5 bases, V lost 5 bases, and 5 bases had no gene match. Germline V gene data show CDR1 as SGHTA and CDR2 as FQGNSA. The CDR3 covers 17 residues. CDR3 in DNA: TGTGCCAGCAGCGCTGGGACTAGCGGGAGGGTGACCGGGGAGCTGTTTTTT. It yields the protein CASSAGTSGRVTGELFF.

The chain's CDR3 is CASSPGLEQFF. Here the CDR3 DNA reads TGTGCCAGCAGTCCAGGACTAGAGCAGTTCTTC. The chain links TRBV12-3 or TRBV12-4 to TRBJ2-1; a possible D gene is TRBD2 (6 bases). CDR3 length: 11 residues. V lost 5 bases, J lost 10 bases, and 9 bases lay in between.

The CDR3 nucleotides are TGTGCCAGCCGGCCAGCGGGCTACTACAATGAGCAGTTCTTC. This sequence encodes CASRPAGYYNEQFF. The chain couples TRBV6-5 to TRBJ2-1; a possible D gene is TRBD2 (6 bases). V was trimmed by 8 bases and J by 3 bases, leaving 14 bases between them. This CDR3 is built from 14 residues. Germline loops: CDR1 MNHEY, CDR2 SVGAGI.

The V and J genes are TRBV11-2 and TRBJ1-2; 9 nucleotides line up with TRBD1. Germline CDR1 SGHAT, CDR2 FQNNGV. This CDR3 contains 13 residues. V dropped 5 bases and J dropped 7; count of bases not matched to a gene: 5. In nucleotides, the CDR3 is TGTGCCAGCAGCCTCACGGGACAGGGTGGCTACACCTTC. Its protein is CASSLTGQGGYTF.

The rearrangement uses TRBV5-1 and TRBJ1-3; maybe TRBD1 (6 bases). In germline, CDR1 is SGHRS, CDR2 YFSETQ. Trimming removed 3 bases from V and 7 bases from J, with 20 bases in between. This CDR3 region has 16 residues. The DNA for the CDR3 is TGCGCCAGCAGCTCTGTGGGCACAGGGCGTAACAACACCATATATTTT. As protein: CASSSVGTGRNNTIYF.

The count of this clone is one. V is TRBV28 and J is TRBJ2-2; a weak D match, TRBD1 (5 bases). This CDR3 spans 15 amino acids. With 3 bases removed from V and 5 bases from J, the gap between germline ends came to 13 bases. Germline CDR1 reads MDHEN; CDR2 reads SYDVKM. The CDR3 region is CASSFWQGGTGELFF. CDR3 DNA: TGTGCCAGCAGTTTTTGGCAGGGTGGTACCGGGGAGCTGTTTTTT.

Comment on this clone: One junction end does not reproduce the germline sequence, and a read error may be involved. The rearrangement links TRBV15 to TRBJ2-2; D possibly corresponds to TRBD2 (6 bases). Per germline, CDR1 LNHNV and CDR2 YYDKDF (reference sequence). This CDR3 has 14 amino acids. For the CDR3, the DNA is TGTGCCACCAGCAGACCACAGTCCCCGGGGGTGCTGTTTTTT. Encoded protein: CATSRPQSPGVLFF.

J is TRBJ2-1 and V is TRBV7-2, with 11 bases fitting TRBD2. The ends lost 10 bases at V and 5 bases at J; junction bases unmatched: 7. The CDR3 has 14 amino acids. The germline V gene has CDR1 SGHTA and CDR2 FQGNSA. CDR3 sequence reads: CATTGGLADNEQFF. The DNA for the CDR3 is TGTGCCACCACGGGGGGACTAGCGGACAATGAGCAGTTCTTC.

The chain has TRBV9 and TRBJ2-3; 11 bases line up with TRBD2. The germline gives CDR1 SGDLS, CDR2 YYNGEE. The V segment lost 4 bases and the J segment 1 base; nucleotides outside the gene matches: 11. CDR3 size: 18 residues. CDR3 sequence reads: CASSPLGTSGGGTDTQYF. In DNA, the CDR3 is TGTGCCAGCAGCCCCCTCGGGACTAGCGGAGGGGGCACAGATACGCAGTATTTT.

The chain carries TRBV7-2 and TRBJ2-3; 7 nucleotides line up with TRBD2. After removal of 2 bases from V and 1 base from J, the junction contained 6 bases not matched to a gene. CDR1 and CDR2 from the germline V gene are SGHTA and FQGNSA. This CDR3 spans 16 amino acids. DNA of the CDR3: TGTGCCAGCAGCTTATTCACTAGCGTGGGCACAGATACGCAGTATTTT. It is translated as CASSLFTSVGTDTQYF.

The chain couples TRBV15 to TRBJ2-5; perhaps TRBD1 as D (5 bases). The CDR3 has 15 residues. The germline V gene encodes CDR1 LNHNV and CDR2 YYDKDF (reference sequence). The V end was cut by 3 bases, the J end by 2 bases, with 13 bases between. The CDR3 DNA reads as TGTGCCACCAGCAGGGACGCGACAGTTCAAGAGACCCAGTACTTC. Its protein is CATSRDATVQETQYF.

J is TRBJ2-4 and V is TRBV27; 7 bases are shared with TRBD1. CDR3 length: 14 amino acids. CDR1 is MNHEY, CDR2 SMNVEV, per germline (reference sequence). J was trimmed by 2 bases and V by 5 bases; bases with no gene match: 3. In nucleotides, the CDR3 is TGTGCCAGCAGTCTGGACAGGACCAAAAACATTCAGTACTTC. Translated: CASSLDRTKNIQYF.